Reported below is one TCR beta chain. Its specificity is unknown. Clones were sequenced by immunoSEQ multiplex PCR, and TCRdb holds only the in-frame ones, with some missing. The sample carries about 510,000 clones, 79% recorded once. The record originates from a study of shared clonotypes between healthy human individuals. Study-wide results and caveats: Only blood was sampled, and tissue TCR repertoires likely differ from blood ones.

Deletions cut 4 bases from V and 4 bases from J, with 16 bases between. The V gene's germline CDR1 is SGHTA and CDR2 FQGNSA. This CDR3 has 15 residues. Caucasian adults living in Nashville, Tennessee, provided all samples. Sequenced: PBMCs. The chain combines TRBV7-2 with TRBJ1-2; possibly TRBD1 for D (5 bases). The receptor comes from a woman aged 40 to 50 in good health. Some clones in this sample may be carry-over from other donors' samples. The CDR3 nucleotides are TGTGCCAGCAGCTCCGGACCCGACAGAATCTATGGCTACACCTTC. This codes for CASSSGPDRIYGYTF.